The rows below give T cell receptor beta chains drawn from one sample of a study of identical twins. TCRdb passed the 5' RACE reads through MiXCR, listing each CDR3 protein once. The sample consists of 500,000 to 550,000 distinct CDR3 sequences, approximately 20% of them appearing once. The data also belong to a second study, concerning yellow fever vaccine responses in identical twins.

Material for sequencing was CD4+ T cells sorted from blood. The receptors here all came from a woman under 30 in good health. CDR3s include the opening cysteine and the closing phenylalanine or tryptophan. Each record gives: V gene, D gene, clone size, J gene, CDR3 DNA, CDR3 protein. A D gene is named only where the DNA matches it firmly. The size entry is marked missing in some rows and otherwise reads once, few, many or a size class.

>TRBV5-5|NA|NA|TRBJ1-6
TGTGCCAGCAGCTTGGTTGGTCGAGGGTCCTATAATTCACCCCTCCACTTT
CASSLVGRGSYNSPLHF
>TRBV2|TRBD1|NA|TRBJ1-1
TGTGCCAGCAGCGGATTGGCCAGGGGGTACACTGAAGCTTTCTTT
CASSGLARGYTEAFF
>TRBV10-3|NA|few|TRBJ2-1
TGTGCCATCAGTGAGACCGGACTTAACAATGAGCAGTTCTTC
CAISETGLNNEQFF
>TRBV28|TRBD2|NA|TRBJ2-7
TGTGCCAGCAGTTTAGGTAGCGGGAGGGTCTCCTACGAGCAGTACTTC
CASSLGSGRVSYEQYF
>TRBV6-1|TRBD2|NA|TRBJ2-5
TGTGCCAGCAGTAGCTCCGGGGCGGGGGGTCAAGAGACCCAGTACTTC
CASSSSGAGGQETQYF
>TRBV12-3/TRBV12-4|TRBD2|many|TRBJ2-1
TGTGCCAGCAGTGCCCGTGGACTAGCGGATAATGAGCAGTTCTTC
CASSARGLADNEQFF
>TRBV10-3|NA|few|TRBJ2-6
TGTGCCATCAGTGAGTTGAGGGGGAAATCGAGCTCTGGGGCCAACGTCCTGACTTTC
CAISELRGKSSSGANVLTF
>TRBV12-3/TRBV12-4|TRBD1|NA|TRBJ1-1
TGTGCCAGCAGTTTTACAGGGGAAACTGAAGCTTTCTTT
CASSFTGETEAFF
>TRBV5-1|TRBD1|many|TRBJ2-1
TGCGCCAGCACCCCCGGGGGGACAGGGGATGAGCAGTTCTTC
CASTPGGTGDEQFF
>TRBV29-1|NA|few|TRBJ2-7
TGCAGCGTTGACCACTCCTTAGGGGAGCAGTACTTC
CSVDHSLGEQYF
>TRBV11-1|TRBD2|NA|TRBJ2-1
TGTGCCAGCAGTGTTCTAGCGGTTACTGACAGCTCCTACAATGAGCAGTTCTTC
CASSVLAVTDSSYNEQFF
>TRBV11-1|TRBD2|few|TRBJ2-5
TGTGCCAGCAGCCGCGGACTAGAAGAGACCCAGTACTTC
CASSRGLEETQYF
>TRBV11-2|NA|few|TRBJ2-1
TGTGCCAGCAGCTTAGTTGATCGCTCCTACAATGAGCAGTTCTTC
CASSLVDRSYNEQFF
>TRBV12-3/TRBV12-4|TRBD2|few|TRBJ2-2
TGTGCCAGCAAAACTAGCGGAACGAACACCGGGGAGCTGTTTTTT
CASKTSGTNTGELFF
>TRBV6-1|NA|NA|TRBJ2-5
TGTGCCAGCAAAGGAGCGGGTGTGGGGGCCCAGTACTTC
CASKGAGVGAQYF
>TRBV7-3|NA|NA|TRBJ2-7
TGTGCCAGCAGCTTAAGAAGGGGTGACGAGCAGTACTTC
CASSLRRGDEQYF
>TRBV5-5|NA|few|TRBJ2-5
TGTGCCAGCAGCTTGGTGGCAGGGCTGGGTAGAGAGACCCAGTACTTC
CASSLVAGLGRETQYF
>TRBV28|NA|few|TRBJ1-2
TGTGCCAGCAGTTTACGCGGCAGGAGTCCCTATGGCTACACCTTC
CASSLRGRSPYGYTF
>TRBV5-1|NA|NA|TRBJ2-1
TGCGCCAGCAGCCTAATCGGACCTTACAATGAGCAGTTCTTC
CASSLIGPYNEQFF
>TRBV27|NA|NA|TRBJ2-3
TGTGCCAGCAGTTTCTCCGGGGGTACGCAGTATTTT
CASSFSGGTQYF
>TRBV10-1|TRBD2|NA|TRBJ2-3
TGCGCCAGCAGTGAGTCGAGTGTACTAGCGGGAGCTCTGTATTTT
CASSESSVLAGALYF
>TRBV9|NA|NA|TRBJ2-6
TGTGCCAGCAGCTACATAACAGGGCCTGGGGCCAACGTCCTGACTTTC
CASSYITGPGANVLTF
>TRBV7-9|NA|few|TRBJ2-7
TGTGCCAGCAGCTTATATGGCTCGTCCTACGAGCAGTACTTC
CASSLYGSSYEQYF
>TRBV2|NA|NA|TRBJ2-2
TGTGCCAGCAGTCCCCCCCTCCTTGGGTCCCCGAACACCGGGGAGCTGTTTTTT
CASSPPLLGSPNTGELFF
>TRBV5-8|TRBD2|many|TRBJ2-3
TGTGCCAGCAGCTTGGCCCCAACCGGGACTAGCAATACGCAGTATTTT
CASSLAPTGTSNTQYF
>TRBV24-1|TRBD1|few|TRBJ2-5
TGTGCCACCAGTGCCTCGGGGACAGAACAAGAGACCCAGTACTTC
CATSASGTEQETQYF
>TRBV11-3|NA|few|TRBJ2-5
TGTGCCAGCAGCTTAGATGACCGCTTGGGGACCCAGTACTTC
CASSLDDRLGTQYF
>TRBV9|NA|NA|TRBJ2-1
TGTGCCAGCAGCGTGAGCGGACCTATTGGAGATGAGCAGTTCTTC
CASSVSGPIGDEQFF
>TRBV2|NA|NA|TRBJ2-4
TGTGCCACTTCCGACATAGCCAAAAACATTCAGTACTTC
CATSDIAKNIQYF
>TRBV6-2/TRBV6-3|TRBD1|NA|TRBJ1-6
TGTGCCAGCGCTACGACAGGGTCTTCACCCCTCCACTTT
CASATTGSSPLHF
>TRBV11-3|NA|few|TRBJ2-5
TGTGCCAGCAGCTTAGATACAGGGCGGGGAGAGACCCAGTACTTC
CASSLDTGRGETQYF
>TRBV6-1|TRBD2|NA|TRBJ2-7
TGTGCCAGCAGCCCCATGGCGGCGGGAGTTGGCGAGCAGTACTTC
CASSPMAAGVGEQYF
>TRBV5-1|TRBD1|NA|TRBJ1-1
TGCGCCAGCAGCTTGGGATACAGGGGGCTGACTGAAGCTTTCTTT
CASSLGYRGLTEAFF
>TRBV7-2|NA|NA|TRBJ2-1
TGTGCCAGCAGCTTTAGGTTGCTCTACAATGAGCAGTTCTTC
CASSFRLLYNEQFF
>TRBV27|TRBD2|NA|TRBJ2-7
TGTGCCAGCAGTACCCTACTAGCGGGAGATATCTACGAGCAGTACTTC
CASSTLLAGDIYEQYF
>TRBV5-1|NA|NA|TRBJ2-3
TGCGCCAGCAGCCCTCGGGTGGGACGCCCAGATACGCAGTATTTT
CASSPRVGRPDTQYF
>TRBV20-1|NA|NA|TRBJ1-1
TGCAGTGCTGGTTCAGACCACACTGAAGCTTTCTTT
CSAGSDHTEAFF
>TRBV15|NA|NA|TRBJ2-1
TGTGCCACCAGCAGAGTAGGGACCAATGAGCAGTTCTTC
CATSRVGTNEQFF
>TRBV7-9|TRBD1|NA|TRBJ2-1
TGTGCCAGCAGCTTAAGGACAGGGTACAATGAGCAGTTCTTC
CASSLRTGYNEQFF
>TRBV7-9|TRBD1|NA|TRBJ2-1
TGTGCCAGCAGCCTAGTCGGGGACAGGATTATTCATGAGCAGTTCTTC
CASSLVGDRIIHEQFF
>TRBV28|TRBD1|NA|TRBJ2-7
TGTGCCAGCACCACCGGGACAGGGGCCTACGAGCAGTACTTC
CASTTGTGAYEQYF
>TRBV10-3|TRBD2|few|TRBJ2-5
TGTGCCATCAGGGAACCGGGACTAGCGGGAGAGACCCAGTACTTC
CAIREPGLAGETQYF
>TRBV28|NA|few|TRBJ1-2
TGTGCCAGCAGGCCCGGAAATGCTAACTATGGCTACACCTTC
CASRPGNANYGYTF
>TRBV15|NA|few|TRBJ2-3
TGTGCCACCAGCAGAGAAGTTTGGGGCACAGATACGCAGTATTTT
CATSREVWGTDTQYF
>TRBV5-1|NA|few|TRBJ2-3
TGCGCCAGCAGCCCGGTTTGGGGGATAGGCACAGATACGCAGTATTTT
CASSPVWGIGTDTQYF